This paragraph reports one TCR beta chain. Its specificity is not known. Germline V gene lookup returns CDR1 KGHSH and CDR2 LQKENI. The CDR3 covers 16 residues. V lost 1 base to trimming and J lost 1 base, with 13 bases between them. This entry belongs to a study of cytomegalovirus exposure and HLA in healthy donors. Study-level findings and limits: Earlier results showed most TCR beta V segments being productive about 87% or about 30% of the time. Association with HLA alleles at 0.05 false discovery rate was found for approximately 18,000 TCR beta sequences in a later analysis.

The PCR made use of 60 Vbeta and 13 Jbeta primers. Sequenced by immunoSEQ multiplex PCR; TCRdb stores in-frame clones only, minus some. The sample contains 35,000 to 40,000 clones, 74% of which appear only once. This TCR came from a man younger than 40 in good health and CMV-seronegative. What was sequenced was PBMCs. J is TRBJ2-5 and V is TRBV18, with D unresolved. The CDR3 here is CASSPLSSVAQETQYF. In DNA form, the CDR3 reads TGTGCCAGCTCACCACTCTCTAGTGTAGCCCAAGAGACCCAGTACTTC.